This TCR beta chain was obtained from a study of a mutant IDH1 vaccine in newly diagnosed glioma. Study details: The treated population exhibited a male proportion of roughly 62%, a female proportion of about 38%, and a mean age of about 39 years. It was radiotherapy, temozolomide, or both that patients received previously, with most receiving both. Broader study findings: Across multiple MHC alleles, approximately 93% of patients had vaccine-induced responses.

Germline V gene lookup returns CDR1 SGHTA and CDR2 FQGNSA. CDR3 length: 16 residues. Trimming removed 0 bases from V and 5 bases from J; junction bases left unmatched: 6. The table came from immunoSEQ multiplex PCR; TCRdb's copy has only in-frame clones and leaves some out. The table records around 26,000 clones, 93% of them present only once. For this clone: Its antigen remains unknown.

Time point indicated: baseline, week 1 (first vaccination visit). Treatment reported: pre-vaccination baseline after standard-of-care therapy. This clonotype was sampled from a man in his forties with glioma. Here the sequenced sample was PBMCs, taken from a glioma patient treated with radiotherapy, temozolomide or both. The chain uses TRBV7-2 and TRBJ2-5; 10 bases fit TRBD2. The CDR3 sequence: CASSLAVAGGSETQYF. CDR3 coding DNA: TGTGCCAGCAGCTTAGCTGTAGCGGGGGGAAGTGAGACCCAGTACTTC. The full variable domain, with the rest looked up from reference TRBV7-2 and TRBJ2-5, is GAGVSQSPSNKVTEKGKDVELRCDPISGHTALYWYRQSLGQGLEFLIYFQGNSAPDKSGLPSDRFSAERTGGSVSTLTIQRTQQEDSAVYLCASSLAVAGGSETQYFGPGTRLLVL.